This passage covers 19 T cell receptor beta chains from one sample sequenced in a study of T cell responses to AZD1222 COVID-19 vaccine. Only in-frame clones appear in the TCRdb table, and some are missing; sequencing was by immunoSEQ multiplex PCR. The sample lists fewer than 300,000 clones, approximately 95% occurring once. The source was peripheral blood, collected on day 0 of AZD1222 vaccination. These TCRs come from an adult in good health.

The chain couples TRBV5-4 to TRBJ2-7, with TRBD2 matching over 13 bases. This CDR3 contains 16 residues. Per germline, CDR1 SGHNT and CDR2 YYREEE (reference sequence). The J segment lost 1 base and the V segment lost 1 base, leaving 2 bases of the junction unmatched. This CDR3 is CASSLWTSGGSYEQYF. The CDR3 region has the DNA TGTGCCAGCAGCTTGTGGACTAGCGGGGGATCCTACGAGCAGTACTTC.

V usage is TRBV15 and J usage is TRBJ1-1, with no clear D. CDR3 length: 12 amino acids. Germline values: CDR1 LNHNV, CDR2 YYDKDF (reference sequence). Between the trimmed V and J ends, which lost 0 bases and 11 bases, there was a span of 10 bases. Here the CDR3 reads CATSRDSGDAFF. The CDR3 DNA follows: TGTGCCACCAGCAGAGATTCGGGAGACGCTTTCTTT.

The chain employs TRBV27 and TRBJ2-2, with 7 positions matching TRBD1. Germline V gene sequence: CDR1 MNHEY, CDR2 SMNVEV (reference sequence). The CDR3 is 15 residues long. The junction had 3 bases not matched to a gene; V was cut back by 2 bases and J by 3 bases. CDR3 loop: CASSLGQVYTGELFF. In DNA, the CDR3 is TGTGCCAGCAGTTTAGGACAGGTTTACACCGGGGAGCTGTTTTTT.

In this sample, this clone turned up once. The chain uses TRBV2 and TRBJ1-2; D is possibly TRBD1 (5 bases). Germline CDR1 is SNHLY and CDR2 is FYNNEI. The V end was cut by 3 bases, the J end by 5 bases, with 10 bases between. The CDR3 totals 13 residues. CDR3 nucleotide sequence: TGTGCCAGCAGTGATTGGGGGGGGTATGGCTACACCTTC. As protein: CASSDWGGYGYTF.

The V and J genes are TRBV6-5 and TRBJ1-3; the D gene is possibly TRBD1 (5 bases). The CDR3 is 14 residues long. Germline assignment: CDR1 MNHEY and CDR2 SVGAGI. V lost 0 bases to trimming and J lost 9 bases, with 12 bases between them. CDR3 region: CASSYSGGEGTIYF. CDR3 DNA: TGTGCCAGCAGTTACTCGGGAGGGGAGGGCACCATATATTTT.

The rearrangement links TRBV24-1 to TRBJ1-1; D uncertain. The CDR3 is 13 amino acids. V was shortened by 4 bases and J by 5 bases, with 10 bases between the two germline ends. CDR1 KGHDR and CDR2 SFDVKD come from the germline V gene. CDR3 loop: CATSDWTQTEAFF. The CDR3 DNA sequence: TGTGCCACCAGTGACTGGACCCAGACTGAAGCTTTCTTT.

The CDR3 sequence is CASSLGLLADLQETQYF. CDR3 nucleotides: TGCGCCAGCAGCTTGGGACTTCTAGCGGATCTTCAAGAGACCCAGTACTTC. V usage is TRBV5-1 and J usage is TRBJ2-5, with TRBD2 matching 7 bases. In germline, CDR1 is SGHRS, CDR2 YFSETQ. This CDR3 spans 17 amino acids. V shed 0 bases and J 2 bases; nucleotides not matched to a gene: 10.

The rearrangement links TRBV2 to TRBJ1-1, with D unclear. Trimming shortened V by 7 bases and J by 2 bases, and 8 bases separated the two germline ends. This CDR3 spans 12 amino acids. Germline lookup yields CDR1 SNHLY and CDR2 FYNNEI. CDR3 residues: CASMEINTEAFF. The CDR3 DNA reads TGTGCCAGCATGGAGATCAACACTGAAGCTTTCTTT.

This clone was seen once. The J gene is TRBJ2-3, the V gene TRBV5-3; D not resolved. TRBV5-3 is identified as an open reading frame with a role that is uncertain. V was pared by 2 bases and J by 5 bases, with 6 bases between. The CDR3 is 12 residues long. CDR3 coding DNA: TGTGCCAGAAGCTTCCTCTTAGATACGCAGTATTTT. It yields the protein CARSFLLDTQYF.

This chain connects TRBV15 to TRBJ2-1, with D perhaps TRBD2 (6 bases). The germline V and J ends were trimmed by 6 bases and 4 bases, with 16 bases remaining between them. Germline V CDR1 and CDR2: LNHNV, YYDKDF (reference sequence). This CDR3 is 15 amino acids long. CDR3 protein: CATSGRREEYNEQFF. The DNA of the CDR3 is TGTGCCACCAGTGGGCGGCGGGAAGAATACAATGAGCAGTTCTTC.

The J gene is TRBJ2-3, the V gene TRBV29-1; 10 bases map to TRBD2. The CDR3 length is 13 residues. Losses at the gene ends were 5 bases for V and 11 bases for J; bases not matched to a gene: 10. CDR1 and CDR2 from the germline V gene are SQVTM and ANQGSEA. The CDR3 region is CSVSPASGGVQYF. Written as DNA, the CDR3 is TGCAGCGTTAGTCCGGCTAGCGGGGGCGTGCAGTATTTT.

The chain couples TRBV18 to TRBJ1-3, with D maybe TRBD1 (5 bases). Deletions cut 2 bases from V and 0 bases from J, with 8 bases between. Germline V lookup: CDR1 KGHSH, CDR2 LQKENI. CDR3 length equals 15 residues. CDR3 amino acids: CASSPSRVSGNTIYF. DNA for the CDR3: TGTGCCAGCTCACCATCCAGGGTCTCTGGAAACACCATATATTTT.

This chain links TRBV4-1 with TRBJ2-1, with D perhaps matching TRBD2 (6 bases). The CDR3 covers 16 residues. Germline V lookup: CDR1 MGHRA, CDR2 YSYEKL. Trimming stripped 0 bases from V and 3 bases from J, with 12 bases between. Here the CDR3 DNA reads TGCGCCAGCAGCCAAGATCTGACTAGGGACTACAATGAGCAGTTCTTC. Translated, it gives CASSQDLTRDYNEQFF.

The chain is built from TRBV27 and TRBJ2-3, with D perhaps matching TRBD1 or TRBD2 (5 bases each). Germline V gene data show CDR1 as MNHEY and CDR2 as SMNVEV (reference sequence). V lost 4 bases and J lost 2, with 7 bases in between. This CDR3 contains 13 residues. The CDR3, as DNA: TGTGCCAGCAGTTCGGGACCCACAGATACGCAGTATTTT. It translates to CASSSGPTDTQYF.

This clone was recorded only once. This chain uses TRBV28 with TRBJ2-1, with 7 bases identical to TRBD1. The germline gives CDR1 MDHEN, CDR2 SYDVKM. Trimming took 6 bases from V and 9 from J; bases not matched to a gene: 17. The CDR3 totals 16 residues. This CDR3 is CASSPRTGTLVGEQFF. The CDR3, as DNA: TGTGCCAGCAGCCCGCGGACAGGTACGCTAGTGGGTGAGCAGTTCTTC.

The chain recombines TRBV29-1 with TRBJ1-1, with 8 bases aligning to TRBD1. With 7 bases clipped from V and 0 bases from J, the junction kept 7 bases outside the gene matches. Looked up from germline, CDR1 is SQVTM and CDR2 is ANQGSEA. This CDR3 spans 14 amino acids. CDR3: CSETLQGVNTEAFF. CDR3 in DNA: TGCAGCGAGACCCTACAGGGGGTGAACACTGAAGCTTTCTTT.

The chain joins TRBV9 to TRBJ2-3; 10 nucleotides line up with TRBD2. The CDR3 runs to 16 residues. J lost 2 bases, V lost 0 bases, and 3 bases had no gene match. The V gene's germline CDR1 is SGDLS and CDR2 YYNGEE. This CDR3 is CASSVGAGGLTDTQYF. CDR3 coding DNA: TGTGCCAGCAGCGTAGGAGCGGGGGGGCTCACAGATACGCAGTATTTT.

The V call is TRBV5-5, the J call TRBJ2-7; a weak D match, TRBD1 (6 bases). V was trimmed by 1 base and J by 6 bases, leaving 11 bases between them. The CDR3 totals 13 residues. Germline loops: CDR1 SGHKS, CDR2 YYEKEE (reference sequence). The CDR3 reads CASSLRTEAEQYF. CDR3 sequence (DNA): TGTGCCAGCAGCTTGAGGACAGAAGCCGAGCAGTACTTC.

The chain carries TRBV9 and TRBJ2-2, with 8 bases identical to TRBD2. Per the germline V gene, CDR1 is SGDLS and CDR2 is YYNGEE. V dropped 0 bases and J dropped 4; count of bases not matched to a gene: 5. The CDR3 spans 16 residues. CDR3 protein: CASSVGASGSTGELFF. In nucleotides, the CDR3 is TGTGCCAGCAGCGTAGGGGCCAGCGGGAGCACCGGGGAGCTGTTTTTT.